This record covers a single TCR beta chain. In the authors' methods: It was from reference gene primer amplification that nucleated cell counts were estimated. Produced via immunoSEQ multiplex PCR; TCRdb's table is partial and in-frame only. V and J calls and clone size are copied from that table; D and trimming were computed from the DNA. The sample holds roughly 250,000 clones, approximately 90% seen once. This sample was included in a study of blood T cell repertoires in COVID-19. Study in general: The United States, Italy and Spain supplied acute and convalescent COVID-19 samples.

Two negative PCRs, clearance, or symptom resolution were required of recovered Cohort 3 donors. The length of the CDR3 is 14 residues. Germline loops: CDR1 MNHEY, CDR2 SMNVEV (reference sequence). V shed 6 bases and J 1 base; nucleotides not matched to a gene: 4. The specimen sequenced was PBMCs or T cells enriched from blood (not recorded which). V and J are TRBV27 and TRBJ1-1, with TRBD1 matching over 8 bases. The origin of this receptor is a woman between 18 and 30 years old who had recovered from COVID-19. This CDR3 reads CASRYGTGNTEAFF. The CDR3 DNA follows: TGTGCCAGCAGGTACGGGACAGGGAACACTGAAGCTTTCTTT.